The subject of this entry is one T cell receptor (beta chain). Its antigen is still unknown. The table came from immunoSEQ multiplex PCR; TCRdb's copy has only in-frame clones and leaves some out. This sample has about 90,000 clones, with roughly nine tenths found just once. Time point noted: week 47, end of study. Every vaccination contained 300 ug of the mutant IDH1 20-mer peptide and was paired with topical imiquimod. The data are from a study of a mutant IDH1 vaccine in newly diagnosed glioma. Study as a whole: Former treatment meant radiotherapy, temozolomide, or both; the majority had gotten both. Study outcomes and limitations: Pseudoprogression appeared unlinked to shifts in leading peripheral T cell clonotypes.

The material was PBMCs, obtained from a glioma patient whose treatment included an IDH1 peptide vaccine. The sequence derives from a woman in her fifties or sixties with glioma.

This chain's CDR3 is CSVLSTGSGELFF. The CDR3 DNA reads as TGCAGCGTGCTGAGCACAGGGTCCGGGGAGCTGTTTTTT. The gene calls are TRBV29-1 and TRBJ2-2; D perhaps matches TRBD1 (6 bases). The CDR3 sequence is 13 residues long. V lost 6 bases, J lost 6 bases, and 14 bases lay in between. CDR1 SQVTM and CDR2 ANQGSEA come from the germline V gene.